The present entry profiles one T cell receptor (beta chain) with its context. The data were obtained in a study of control samples from healthy donors and cancer patients. The table came from immunoSEQ multiplex PCR; TCRdb's copy has only in-frame clones and leaves some out. The sample holds fewer than 90,000 clones, roughly 86% seen once. The CDR3 extends over 12 amino acids. Germline CDR1 is LGHDT and CDR2 is YNNKEL (reference sequence). Trimming removed 2 bases at V and 5 bases at J, with 1 base between. This clonotype was sampled from a man aged 50 to 60 in good health. The sample was blood. The V gene is TRBV3-1 (or the pseudogene TRBV3-2), the J gene TRBJ1-6, with D uncertain. The CDR3 is CASSQHNSPLHF. The CDR3 region has the DNA TGTGCCAGCAGCCAACATAATTCACCCCTCCACTTT.